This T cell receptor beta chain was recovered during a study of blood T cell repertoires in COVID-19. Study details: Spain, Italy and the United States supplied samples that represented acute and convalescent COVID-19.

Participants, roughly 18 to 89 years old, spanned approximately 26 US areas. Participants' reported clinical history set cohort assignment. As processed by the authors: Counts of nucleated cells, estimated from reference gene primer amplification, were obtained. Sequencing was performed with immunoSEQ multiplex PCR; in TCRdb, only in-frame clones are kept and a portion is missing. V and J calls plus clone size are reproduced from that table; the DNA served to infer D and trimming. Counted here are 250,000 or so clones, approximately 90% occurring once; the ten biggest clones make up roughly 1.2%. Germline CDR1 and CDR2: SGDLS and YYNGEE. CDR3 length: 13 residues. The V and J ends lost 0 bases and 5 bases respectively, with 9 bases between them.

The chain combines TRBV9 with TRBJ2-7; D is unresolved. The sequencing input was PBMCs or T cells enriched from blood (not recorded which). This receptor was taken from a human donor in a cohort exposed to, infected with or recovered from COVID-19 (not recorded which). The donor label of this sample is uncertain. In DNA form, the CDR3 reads TGTGCCAGCAGCGTAGGCCGGTTCGACGAGCAGTACTTC. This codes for CASSVGRFDEQYF.